The 11 T cell receptor beta chains listed next were all sequenced from one sample in a study of response to subunit inactivated influenza vaccine. MiXCR, run by TCRdb on the RT-PCR reads, gives a single entry per CDR3 protein. The sample shows about 190,000 distinct CDR3 sequences, approximately 14% of them seen only once. The source material was CD8+ T cells sorted from PBMCs, sampled around 5 days after vaccination. The receptors were sampled from a man aged 45-60 years who received an inactivated influenza vaccine.

This chain uses TRBV6-1 with TRBJ2-3, with TRBD1 identical over 8 bases. The CDR3 consists of 14 residues. J gave up 3 bases and V 6 bases, and 5 bases lay outside the gene matches. The germline V gene encodes CDR1 MNHNS and CDR2 SASEGT. Here the CDR3 reads CASSIGQGTDTQYF. In DNA, the CDR3 is TGTGCCAGCAGCATCGGACAGGGAACAGATACGCAGTATTTT.

This clonotype turned up a few times. The rearrangement links TRBV4-3 to TRBJ2-2, with a possible D match to TRBD1 (6 bases). This CDR3 comprises 15 residues. Trimming stripped 0 bases from V and 6 bases from J, with 11 bases between. CDR1 and CDR2 from the germline V gene are LGHNA and YSLEER. Here the CDR3 reads CASSQDTGYSGELFF. CDR3 nucleotides: TGCGCCAGCAGCCAAGACACAGGGTATTCCGGGGAGCTGTTTTTT.

This clonotype showed up many times. V gene TRBV4-3 combines with J gene TRBJ2-4; tentative D call: TRBD1 (6 bases). CDR1 is LGHNA and CDR2 is YSLEER in the germline V gene. This CDR3 has 14 residues. Trimming pared 0 bases from V and 7 bases from J, leaving 10 bases between. The CDR3 nucleotides are TGCGCCAGCAGCCAAGATCTGGGGGCGAACATTCAGTACTTC. It yields the protein CASSQDLGANIQYF.

The chain couples TRBV29-1 to TRBJ1-2; D not resolved. The V end lost 5 bases, the J end lost 7 bases, and 8 bases lay between the germline ends. This CDR3 contains 10 residues. Germline-derived CDR1 and CDR2 are SQVTM and ANQGSEA. The CDR3 is CSVNTGGYTF. In DNA form, the CDR3 reads TGCAGCGTTAATACGGGTGGCTACACCTTC.

This clonotype was seen repeatedly, ten times or more. The V gene is TRBV12-3 or TRBV12-4, the J gene TRBJ2-7, with D tentatively TRBD1 (5 bases). The CDR3 extends over 13 amino acids. V lost 0 bases and J 5 bases, leaving 8 bases between the germline ends. This CDR3 reads CASSLAQAHEQYF. The CDR3 bases are TGTGCCAGCAGTTTAGCACAGGCCCACGAGCAGTACTTC.

V and J are TRBV5-1 and TRBJ2-2; maybe TRBD1 (6 bases). The germline V gene encodes CDR1 SGHRS and CDR2 YFSETQ. The CDR3 sequence is 17 residues long. V lost 0 bases to trimming and J lost 3 bases, with 15 bases between them. Here the CDR3 reads CASSLAIPGQYTGELFF. Written as DNA, the CDR3 is TGCGCCAGCAGCTTGGCCATCCCCGGACAGTACACCGGGGAGCTGTTTTTT.

This clonotype has more than one count but fewer than ten. The chain recombines TRBV5-1 with TRBJ2-1, with D possibly TRBD2 on 5 matching bases. The CDR3 has 15 residues. Germline CDR1 is SGHRS and CDR2 is YFSETQ. V dropped 4 bases and J dropped 0 bases, with 11 bases sitting between them. This CDR3 is CASSRNGGSYNEQFF. In nucleotides, the CDR3 is TGCGCCAGCAGCCGAAACGGAGGCTCCTACAATGAGCAGTTCTTC.

The chain uses TRBV7-9 and TRBJ2-7, with no clear D. The ends were cut back, 2 bases at V and 0 bases at J, with 8 bases in the middle. There are 14 residues in the CDR3. The germline V gene encodes CDR1 SEHNR and CDR2 FQNEAQ (reference sequence). The CDR3 loop reads CASSLLSSSYEQYF. The DNA of the CDR3 is TGTGCCAGCAGCTTATTGTCTAGCTCCTACGAGCAGTACTTC.

This clonotype has at least ten counts. This rearrangement joins TRBV14 to TRBJ2-7; 9 bases are a match to TRBD1. Germline V gene sequence: CDR1 SGHDN, CDR2 FVKESK. V lost 6 bases to trimming and J lost 2 bases; unmatched junction nucleotides: 8. The CDR3 sequence is 15 residues long. CDR3 sequence reads: CASRDTGQGTYEQYF. Written as DNA, the CDR3 is TGTGCCAGCAGAGACACGGGACAGGGCACCTACGAGCAGTACTTC.

This clonotype was counted a few times. The chain carries TRBV20-1 and TRBJ2-7; D is ambiguous. The CDR3 has 13 amino acids. Between the trimmed V and J ends, which lost 1 base and 0 bases, there was a span of 7 bases. Germline V gene sequence: CDR1 DFQATT, CDR2 SNEGSKA (reference sequence). The CDR3 DNA reads TGCAGTGCTAGAGTGGTCAGCTCCTACGAGCAGTACTTC. It yields the protein CSARVVSSYEQYF.

In its sample, this clonotype was seen many times. The chain is built from TRBV24-1 and TRBJ1-1; D gene ambiguous. The CDR3 is 12 residues long. Germline lookup yields CDR1 KGHDR and CDR2 SFDVKD. Trimming pared 8 bases from V and 4 bases from J, leaving 10 bases between. This chain's CDR3 is CATMDGSTEAFF. CDR3 sequence (DNA): TGTGCCACCATGGATGGGAGCACTGAAGCTTTCTTT.